This section outlines one T cell receptor beta chain sequence together with its context. Its antigen is undetermined. This sample is part of a study of cytotoxic CD8 clonotypes in ibrutinib-treated CLL. The CDR3 sequence is 14 residues long. The germline gives CDR1 SGHRS, CDR2 YFSETQ. The table came from immunoSEQ multiplex PCR; TCRdb's copy has only in-frame clones and leaves some out. Of 330,000 or so clones detected, over 60% appear once; the ten largest clones hold about 6.7%. Overall study results and limits: Sampling time points were not equivalent between sustained-remission and progressing patients.

The TCR originated in a human donor with chronic lymphocytic leukemia. This chain uses TRBV5-1 with TRBJ2-5; D unclear. The tail of the sequence fits TRBJ2-7 better, so the J call may be wrong. Sequenced here: PBMCs, sampled after 36 months of ibrutinib treatment. This CDR3 reads CASSLYGVTYEQYF. CDR3 sequence (DNA): TGCGCCAGCAGCTTGTATGGGGTAACCTACGAGCAGTACTTC.